This TCR beta chain was retrieved from a study of T cells in Graves' hyperthyroidism and ophthalmopathy. The authors took PBMCs from about 9.5 ml fresh peripheral blood. TCR beta CDR3 sequences were amplified from RNA transcripts. The HTBI primer set drove a first-round RT-PCR of the TCR CDR3. TCRdb ran MiXCR on the multiplex PCR reads and lists one entry per CDR3 protein. The top ten clones hold about 29% of a sample with about 500,000 distinct CDR3 sequences, about 16% of them seen once. Germline CDR1 and CDR2: SGHRS and YFSETQ. V gave up 2 bases and J gave up 0 bases, with 13 bases separating them. The CDR3 is made up of 16 amino acids. Ten or more counts support this clonotype. Its antigen remains unidentified. Study-wide findings and caveats: A model of 13 V-J pairs discriminated ophthalmopathy from stable hyperthyroidism.

This receptor was identified in a woman in her twenties or thirties with Graves' ophthalmopathy. The V gene is TRBV5-1, the J gene TRBJ2-3; TRBD1 or TRBD2 may be the D gene (5 bases each). The sample consisted of blood. CDR3 protein: CASSFGAVTSTDTQYF. As DNA, the CDR3 is TGCGCCAGCAGCTTCGGGGCAGTTACTAGCACAGATACGCAGTATTTT.